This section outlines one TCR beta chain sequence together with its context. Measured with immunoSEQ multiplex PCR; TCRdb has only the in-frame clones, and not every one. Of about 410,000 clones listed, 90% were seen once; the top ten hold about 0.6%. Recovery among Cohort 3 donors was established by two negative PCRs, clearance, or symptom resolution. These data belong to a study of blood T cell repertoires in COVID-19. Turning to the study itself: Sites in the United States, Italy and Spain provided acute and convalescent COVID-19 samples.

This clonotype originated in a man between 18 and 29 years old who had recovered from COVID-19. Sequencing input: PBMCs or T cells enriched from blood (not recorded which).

Here the CDR3 reads CASSPGTGGGYTF. The CDR3 DNA is TGTGCCAGTAGCCCCGGGACAGGGGGCGGCTACACCTTC. The chain recombines TRBV19 with TRBJ1-2; 12 bases line up with TRBD1. The germline CDR1 and CDR2 sequences are LNHDA and SQIVND (reference sequence). The junction had 4 bases not matched to a gene; V was cut back by 6 bases and J by 8 bases. This CDR3 contains 13 residues.